This TCR beta chain was identified in a study of blood T cell repertoires in COVID-19. There are 16 residues in the CDR3. V lost 4 bases, J lost 4 bases, and 10 bases stayed unmatched. Germline CDR1 and CDR2: SGDLS and YYNGEE. This clone was detected only once. As handled by the study authors: Amplified reference gene primers provided the basis for estimating nucleated cell counts. This table comes from immunoSEQ multiplex PCR, and its TCRdb copy is limited to in-frame clones, with some not included. The DNA gave D and trimming, while V, J and clone size come from that table. The data show over 100,000 clones, 84% seen once.

Sequences were obtained from peripheral blood. This clonotype was obtained from a man aged 60 to 75 with acute or convalescent COVID-19. The chain couples TRBV9 to TRBJ2-3; 9 positions agree with TRBD1. The CDR3 loop reads CASSSLGDRVADTQYF. As DNA, the CDR3 is TGTGCCAGCAGCTCGTTAGGGGACAGGGTAGCAGATACGCAGTATTTT.